One sample yielded the 20 T cell receptor beta chains listed below, sequenced in a study of T cell repertoires in cytomegalovirus infection. One entry per CDR3 protein results from TCRdb running MiXCR on the reads. The table includes around 430,000 distinct CDR3 sequences, more than 40% detected once. Their specific antigens are unknown. Material: cultured PBMCs, obtained from culture after CMV antigen stimulation. These receptors came from a human donor in good health (CMV status not recorded). Some clones in this sample may be carry-over from other donors' samples.

This clonotype was seen more than once but under ten times. This chain links TRBV6-6 with TRBJ2-1; TRBD2 aligns across 15 bases. With 2 bases clipped from V and 5 bases from J, the junction kept 4 bases outside the gene matches. This CDR3 has 17 amino acids. The germline CDR1 and CDR2 sequences are MNHNY and SVGAGI (reference sequence). CDR3 coding DNA: TGTGCCAGCAGTTACGGACTAGCGGGAGGGCAGGACAATGAGCAGTTCTTC. This gives the protein CASSYGLAGGQDNEQFF.

The chain recombines TRBV5-1 with TRBJ2-6; a weak D match, TRBD1 (5 bases). Trimming removed 1 base at V and 0 bases at J, with 8 bases between. Germline V CDR1 and CDR2: SGHRS, YFSETQ. This CDR3 spans 16 amino acids. This CDR3 reads CASSLRQPSGANVLTF. Written as DNA, the CDR3 is TGCGCCAGCAGCTTGAGACAGCCCTCTGGGGCCAACGTCCTGACTTTC.

The CDR3 protein is CASSTPARENYGYTF. CDR3 sequence (DNA): TGTGCCAGCAGCACCCCGGCGAGGGAAAACTATGGCTACACCTTC. This sequence joins TRBV4-2 and TRBJ1-2; D unresolved. Germline CDR1 is LGHNA and CDR2 is YNFKEQ. The CDR3 extends over 15 amino acids. V was pared by 5 bases and J by 2 bases, with 15 bases between.

The chain couples TRBV6-1 to TRBJ2-3, with unresolved D. Germline V lookup: CDR1 MNHNS, CDR2 SASEGT. This CDR3 has 12 residues. V gave up 5 bases and J gave up 8 bases, with 11 bases separating them. In DNA, the CDR3 is TGTGCCAGCAGTTCCTCAACTTCTACGCAGTATTTT. Translation: CASSSSTSTQYF.

This chain joins TRBV7-8 and TRBJ1-4; D not certain. Germline loops: CDR1 SGHVS, CDR2 FQNEAQ. The CDR3 consists of 14 residues. Trimming stripped 5 bases from V and 3 bases from J, with 10 bases between. CDR3 loop: CASSGRRANEKLFF. In DNA, the CDR3 is TGTGCCAGCAGCGGGCGTAGAGCTAATGAAAAACTGTTTTTT.

This chain joins TRBV29-1 and TRBJ2-3, with TRBD2 matching 7 bases. Germline-derived CDR1 and CDR2 are SQVTM and ANQGSEA. Trimming at V came to 4 bases and at J to 3 bases, leaving 13 bases not matched to a gene. This CDR3 spans 16 amino acids. The CDR3 DNA follows: TGCAGCGTTGGGGGGACTAACGCCGTAAGAACAGATACGCAGTATTTT. Translation: CSVGGTNAVRTDTQYF.

This clonotype came up many times. The rearrangement links TRBV7-2 to TRBJ1-5; D may be TRBD1 (6 bases). Trimming took 3 bases from V and 5 from J, leaving 14 bases between them. The CDR3 totals 15 residues. CDR1 and CDR2 from the germline V gene are SGHTA and FQGNSA. The CDR3 DNA reads TGTGCCAGCAGCTTGGGTCCAACAGGGCATCAGCCCCAGCATTTT. Its translation is CASSLGPTGHQPQHF. The entire variable domain, with the rest obtained from reference TRBV7-2 and TRBJ1-5, is as follows: GAGVSQSPSNKVTEKGKDVELRCDPISGHTALYWYRQSLGQGLEFLIYFQGNSAPDKSGLPSDRFSAERTGGSVSTLTIQRTQQEDSAVYLCASSLGPTGHQPQHFGDGTRLSIL.

This clonotype was observed a few times. The rearrangement joins TRBV12-3 or TRBV12-4 to TRBJ1-5; maybe TRBD1 (5 bases). Trimming took 3 bases from V and 3 from J, leaving 12 bases between them. This CDR3 region has 15 residues. The CDR3 DNA reads TGTGCCAGCAGTTTTGGCCGGGGGAACAATCAGCCCCAGCATTTT. Translating it yields CASSFGRGNNQPQHF.

The chain carries TRBV6-1 and TRBJ1-2, with D uncertain. Between the trimmed V and J ends, which lost 6 bases and 5 bases, there was a span of 13 bases. The germline V gene has CDR1 MNHNS and CDR2 SASEGT. This CDR3 is 13 amino acids long. CDR3 sequence (DNA): TGTGCCAGCAGCCCCCACCTAGGTTATGGCTACACCTTC. Its protein product is CASSPHLGYGYTF.

The chain carries TRBV11-2 and TRBJ2-1; D unresolved. The CDR3 runs to 18 residues. Germline-derived CDR1 and CDR2 are SGHAT and FQNNGV. Trimming pared 1 base from V and 3 bases from J, leaving 19 bases between. The CDR3 nucleotides are TGTGCCAGCAGCTTAGCCAAATCTCCTATACCGAGCTACAATGAGCAGTTCTTC. This sequence encodes CASSLAKSPIPSYNEQFF.

The V gene is TRBV27, the J gene TRBJ2-5; D uncertain. Trimming took off 6 bases at V and 1 base at J, with 21 bases between the two ends. The V gene's germline CDR1 is MNHEY and CDR2 SMNVEV (reference sequence). This CDR3 contains 17 residues. CDR3 nucleotides: TGTGCCAGCAGCCTAACCAATTCGGCTAGTCCCCAAGAGACCCAGTACTTC. Its translation is CASSLTNSASPQETQYF.

This clonotype came up a few times. DNA of the CDR3: TGTGCCAGCAGTTATGATTCGGAGTTACAGCGGTCCCCCTACAATGAGCAGTTCTTC. This encodes CASSYDSELQRSPYNEQFF. This sequence joins TRBV6-2 or TRBV6-3 and TRBJ2-1, with TRBD2 as a possible D gene (5 bases). The germline V gene encodes CDR1 MNHEY and CDR2 SVGEGT. This CDR3 has 19 residues. The V and J ends lost 3 bases and 2 bases respectively, with 23 bases between them.

The rearrangement uses TRBV27 and TRBJ1-1; a weak D match, TRBD1 (5 bases). Trimming removed 6 bases at V and 0 bases at J, with 17 bases between. This CDR3 has 16 residues. Looked up from germline, CDR1 is MNHEY and CDR2 is SMNVEV (reference sequence). The CDR3 sequence is CASSPRVALMNTEAFF. CDR3 nucleotides: TGTGCCAGCAGCCCCAGGGTGGCCCTAATGAACACTGAAGCTTTCTTT.

This clonotype has only a few counts. The chain couples TRBV6-5 to TRBJ2-5, with TRBD2 identical over 8 bases. The CDR3 is 15 amino acids. Germline V gene lookup returns CDR1 MNHEY and CDR2 SVGAGI. J gave up 9 bases and V 6 bases, and 15 bases lay outside the gene matches. The CDR3 nucleotides are TGTGCCAGCAGCACCGGGACTAGGCCCCTCGGGGCCCAGTACTTC. Residues: CASSTGTRPLGAQYF.

The rearrangement links TRBV7-2 to TRBJ2-1; weak D call: TRBD2 (6 bases). V shed 5 bases and J shed 0 bases, with 11 bases lying between them. Germline CDR1 reads SGHTA; CDR2 reads FQGNSA. This CDR3 contains 15 residues. The CDR3, as DNA: TGTGCCAGCAGCCCTAGCGCGAGCTCCTACAATGAGCAGTTCTTC. Amino acid sequence: CASSPSASSYNEQFF.

This clonotype was detected only once. The V and J genes are TRBV12-3 or TRBV12-4 and TRBJ2-7; perhaps TRBD1 as D (5 bases). Trimming left V 7 bases short and J 3 bases short, with 13 bases between. The CDR3 length is 13 residues. Written as DNA, the CDR3 is TGTGCCAGCACTATGGTGGGGCTCTACGAGCAGTACTTC. It is translated as CASTMVGLYEQYF.

This chain connects TRBV12-3 or TRBV12-4 to TRBJ2-7; D unresolved. The CDR3 extends over 14 amino acids. The ends were cut back, 7 bases at V and 1 base at J, with 14 bases in the middle. The CDR3 DNA sequence: TGTGCCAGCACCCTCTTGGGCGGTTCCTACGAGCAGTACTTC. Residues: CASTLLGGSYEQYF.

The CDR3 here is CASSLASGQNNEQFF. DNA for the CDR3: TGTGCCAGCAGTTTGGCTAGCGGACAAAACAATGAGCAGTTCTTC. The chain combines TRBV12-3 or TRBV12-4 with TRBJ2-1; 7 bases map to TRBD2. J lost 5 bases, V lost 3 bases, and 7 bases had no gene match. The CDR3 totals 15 residues.

The J gene is TRBJ2-5, the V gene TRBV4-2; the match to TRBD1 covers 9 bases. Germline CDR1 is LGHNA and CDR2 is YNFKEQ. V was clipped by 4 bases and J by 5 bases; unmatched bases: 8. The CDR3 runs to 15 residues. CDR3 sequence reads: CASSPGQGRLETQYF. In DNA form, the CDR3 reads TGTGCCAGCAGCCCAGGACAGGGGCGGTTGGAGACCCAGTACTTC.

This clonotype was seen a handful of times. The chain employs TRBV28 and TRBJ1-4; no firm D call. CDR1 is MDHEN, CDR2 SYDVKM, per germline. There are 14 residues in the CDR3. V lost 6 bases and J 0 bases, leaving 8 bases between the germline ends. CDR3 sequence: CASSSGSTNEKLFF. The CDR3 DNA reads as TGTGCCAGCAGCAGTGGCTCAACTAATGAAAAACTGTTTTTT.